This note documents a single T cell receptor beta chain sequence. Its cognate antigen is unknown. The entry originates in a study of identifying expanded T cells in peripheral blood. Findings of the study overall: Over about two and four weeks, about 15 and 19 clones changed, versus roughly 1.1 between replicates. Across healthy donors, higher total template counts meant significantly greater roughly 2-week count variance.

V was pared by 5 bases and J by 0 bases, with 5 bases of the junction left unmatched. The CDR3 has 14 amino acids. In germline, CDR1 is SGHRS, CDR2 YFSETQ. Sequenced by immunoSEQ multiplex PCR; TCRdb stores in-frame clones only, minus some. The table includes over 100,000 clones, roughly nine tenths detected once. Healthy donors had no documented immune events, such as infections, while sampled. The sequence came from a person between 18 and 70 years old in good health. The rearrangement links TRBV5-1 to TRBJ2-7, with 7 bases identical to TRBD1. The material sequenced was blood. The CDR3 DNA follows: TGCGCCAGCAGGAGGGGGACAGCCTCCTACGAGCAGTACTTC. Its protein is CASRRGTASYEQYF.